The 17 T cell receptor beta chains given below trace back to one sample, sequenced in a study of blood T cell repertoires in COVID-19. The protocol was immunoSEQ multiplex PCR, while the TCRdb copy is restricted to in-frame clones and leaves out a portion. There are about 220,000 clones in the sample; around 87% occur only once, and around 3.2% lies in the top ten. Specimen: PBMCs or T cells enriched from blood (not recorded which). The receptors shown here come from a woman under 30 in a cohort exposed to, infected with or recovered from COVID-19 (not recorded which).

The CDR3 region is CASSPRVDSPLHF. The CDR3 DNA reads TGTGCCAGCAGCCCCAGGGTTGATTCACCCCTCCACTTT. The V gene is TRBV14, the J gene TRBJ1-6; maybe TRBD1 (5 bases). The length of the CDR3 is 13 residues. Germline assignment: CDR1 SGHDN and CDR2 FVKESK. The V gene lost 4 bases and the J gene lost 8 bases, with 9 bases spanning the gap.

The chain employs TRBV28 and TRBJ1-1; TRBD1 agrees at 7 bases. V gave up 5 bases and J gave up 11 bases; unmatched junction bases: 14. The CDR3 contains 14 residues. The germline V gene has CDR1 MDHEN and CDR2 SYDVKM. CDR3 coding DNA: TGTGCCAGCAGTGCCAGGACAGGATGGTCATCGGCTTTCTTT. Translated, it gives CASSARTGWSSAFF.

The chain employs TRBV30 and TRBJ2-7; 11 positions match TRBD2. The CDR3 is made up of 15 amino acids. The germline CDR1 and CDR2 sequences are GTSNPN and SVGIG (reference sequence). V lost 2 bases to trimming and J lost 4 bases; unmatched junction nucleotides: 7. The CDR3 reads CAWSPRLAGKYEQYF. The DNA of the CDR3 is TGTGCCTGGAGTCCCCGACTAGCGGGAAAATACGAGCAGTACTTC.

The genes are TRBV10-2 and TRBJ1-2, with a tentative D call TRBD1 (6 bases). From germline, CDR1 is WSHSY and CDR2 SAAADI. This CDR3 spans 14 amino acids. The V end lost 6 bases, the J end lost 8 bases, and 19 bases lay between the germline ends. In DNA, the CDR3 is TGCGCCAGCAGCCCCGGGACACAGAAGTCGGGCTACACCTTC. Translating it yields CASSPGTQKSGYTF.

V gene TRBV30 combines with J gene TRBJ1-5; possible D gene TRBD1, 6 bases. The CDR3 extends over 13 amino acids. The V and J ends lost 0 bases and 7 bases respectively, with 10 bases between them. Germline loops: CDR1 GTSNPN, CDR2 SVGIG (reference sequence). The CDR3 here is CAWSVQGGQPQHF. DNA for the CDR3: TGTGCCTGGAGTGTACAGGGCGGACAGCCCCAGCATTTT. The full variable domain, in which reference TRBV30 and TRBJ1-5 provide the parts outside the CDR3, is SQTIHQWPATLVQPVGSPLSLECTVEGTSNPNLYWYRQAAGRGLQLLFYSVGIGQISSEVPQNLSASRPQDRQFILSSKKLLLSDSGFYLCAWSVQGGQPQHFGDGTRLSIL.

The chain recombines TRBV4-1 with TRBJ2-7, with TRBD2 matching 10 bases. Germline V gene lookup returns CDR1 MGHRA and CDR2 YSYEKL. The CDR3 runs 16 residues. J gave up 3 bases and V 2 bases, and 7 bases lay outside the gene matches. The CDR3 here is CASSQTSSGSVYEQYF. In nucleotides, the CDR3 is TGCGCCAGCAGCCAAACGTCTAGCGGGAGTGTCTACGAGCAGTACTTC.

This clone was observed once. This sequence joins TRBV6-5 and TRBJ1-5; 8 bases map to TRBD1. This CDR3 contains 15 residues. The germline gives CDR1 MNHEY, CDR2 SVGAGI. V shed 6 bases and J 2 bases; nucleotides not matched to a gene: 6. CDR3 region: CASRPGTGGNQPQHF. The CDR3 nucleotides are TGTGCCAGCAGACCCGGGACAGGTGGCAATCAGCCCCAGCATTTT.

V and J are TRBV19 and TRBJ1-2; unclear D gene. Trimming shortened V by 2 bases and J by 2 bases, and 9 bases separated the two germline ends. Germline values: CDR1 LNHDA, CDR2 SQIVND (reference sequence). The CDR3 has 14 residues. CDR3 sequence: CASSISAENYGYTF. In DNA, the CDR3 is TGTGCCAGTAGTATATCAGCGGAGAACTATGGCTACACCTTC.

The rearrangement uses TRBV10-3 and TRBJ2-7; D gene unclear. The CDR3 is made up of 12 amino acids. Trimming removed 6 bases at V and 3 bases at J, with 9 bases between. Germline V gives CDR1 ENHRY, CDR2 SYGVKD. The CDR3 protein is CAIRAERYEQYF. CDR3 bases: TGTGCCATCAGGGCAGAGCGCTACGAGCAGTACTTC.

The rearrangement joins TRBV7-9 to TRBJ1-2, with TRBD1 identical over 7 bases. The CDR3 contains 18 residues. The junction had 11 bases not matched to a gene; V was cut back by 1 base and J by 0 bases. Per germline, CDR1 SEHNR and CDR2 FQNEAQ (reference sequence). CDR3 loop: CASSLEGGQAKSNYGYTF. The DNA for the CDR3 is TGTGCCAGCAGCTTAGAGGGCGGACAGGCTAAATCTAACTATGGCTACACCTTC.

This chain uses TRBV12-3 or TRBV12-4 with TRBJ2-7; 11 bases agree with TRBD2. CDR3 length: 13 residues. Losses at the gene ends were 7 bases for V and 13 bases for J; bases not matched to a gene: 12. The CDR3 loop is CASTQGLAGGKYF. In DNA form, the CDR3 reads TGTGCCAGCACCCAAGGCCTAGCGGGGGGTAAATACTTC.

The CDR3 sequence is CASSQFMGDRANQPQHF. The DNA of the CDR3 is TGTGCCAGCAGTCAATTTATGGGAGACAGGGCCAATCAGCCCCAGCATTTT. The chain has TRBV2 and TRBJ1-5, with 7 bases that match TRBD1. The CDR3 length is 17 residues. J lost 3 bases, V lost 5 bases, and 13 bases had no gene match. Per germline, CDR1 SNHLY and CDR2 FYNNEI.

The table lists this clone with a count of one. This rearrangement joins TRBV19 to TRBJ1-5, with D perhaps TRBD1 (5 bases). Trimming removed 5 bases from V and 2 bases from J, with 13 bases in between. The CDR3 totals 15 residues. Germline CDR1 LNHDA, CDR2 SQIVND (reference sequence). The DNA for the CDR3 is TGTGCCAGTAGTTTCCAGGGTGGGGGCAATCAGCCCCAGCATTTT. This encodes CASSFQGGGNQPQHF.

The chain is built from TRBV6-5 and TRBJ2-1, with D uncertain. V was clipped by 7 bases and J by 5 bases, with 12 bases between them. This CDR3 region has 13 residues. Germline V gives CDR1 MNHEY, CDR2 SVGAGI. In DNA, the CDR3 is TGTGCCAGCAACCCCGGGTTGGACAATGAGCAGTTCTTC. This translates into CASNPGLDNEQFF.

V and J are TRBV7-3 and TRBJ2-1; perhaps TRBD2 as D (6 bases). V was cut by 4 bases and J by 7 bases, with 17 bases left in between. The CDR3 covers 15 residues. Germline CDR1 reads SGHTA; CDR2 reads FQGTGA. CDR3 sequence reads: CASSSGVAVENEQFF. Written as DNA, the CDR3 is TGTGCCAGCAGCTCGGGAGTCGCGGTAGAAAATGAGCAGTTCTTC.

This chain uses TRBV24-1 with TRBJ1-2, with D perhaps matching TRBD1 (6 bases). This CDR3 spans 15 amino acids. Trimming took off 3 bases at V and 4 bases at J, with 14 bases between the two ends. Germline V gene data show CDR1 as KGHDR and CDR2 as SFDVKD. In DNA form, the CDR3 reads TGTGCCACCAGTGATGGGGGAGGGGACATCTATGGCTACACCTTC. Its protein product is CATSDGGGDIYGYTF.

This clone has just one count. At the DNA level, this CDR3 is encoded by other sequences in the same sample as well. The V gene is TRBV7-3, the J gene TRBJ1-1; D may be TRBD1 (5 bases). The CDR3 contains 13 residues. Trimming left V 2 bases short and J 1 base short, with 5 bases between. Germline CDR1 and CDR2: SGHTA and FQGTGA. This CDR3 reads CASSLGQNTEAFF. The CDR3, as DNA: TGTGCCAGCAGCTTAGGACAGAACACTGAAGCTTTCTTT.